This passage covers 13 T cell receptor beta chains from one sample sequenced in a study of vaccination and CD4 T cells after COVID-19. These TCRs' antigens remain unknown. Sequencing of cultured CD4+ T cell DNA used the Oncomine TCR Beta short-read assay. From the PCR reads, TCRdb called clonotypes with MiXCR, one entry per CDR3 protein. The sample holds approximately 8,800 distinct CDR3 sequences, about 61% seen once. Treatment noted: approximately nine-day PBMC culture with coronavirus spike peptide pools or control peptides (ViraFEST assay). Specimen: CD4+ T cells from blood, cultured in vitro. Receptors originate from a human donor who had recovered from COVID-19.

This chain connects TRBV24-1 to TRBJ1-5; 8 bases line up with TRBD1. The CDR3 length is 14 residues. In germline, CDR1 is KGHDR, CDR2 SFDVKD. V lost 2 bases to trimming and J lost 10 bases; unmatched junction nucleotides: 6. The CDR3 sequence is CATSDSDRDHPQHF. DNA of the CDR3: TGTGCCACCAGTGATTCGGACAGGGACCATCCCCAGCATTTT.

The gene calls are TRBV6-5 and TRBJ1-1; TRBD1 is a possible D gene (6 bases). V was pared by 0 bases and J by 4 bases, with 9 bases between. Germline lookup yields CDR1 MNHEY and CDR2 SVGAGI. This CDR3 has 14 residues. CDR3 nucleotide sequence: TGTGCCAGCAGTTACTCACAGGGCTTCACTGAAGCTTTCTTT. Encoded protein: CASSYSQGFTEAFF.

This chain uses TRBV20-1 with TRBJ2-5, with D possibly TRBD2 on 7 matching bases. Trimming took 0 bases from V and 8 from J, leaving 19 bases between them. Germline assignment: CDR1 DFQATT and CDR2 SNEGSKA (reference sequence). This CDR3 is built from 15 residues. CDR3 nucleotides: TGCAGTGCTAGAGACCAACTGACAAGGGGGGGAACCCAGTACTTC. This sequence encodes CSARDQLTRGGTQYF.

The chain links TRBV20-1 to TRBJ2-3; tentatively, D is TRBD2 (6 bases). The CDR3 sequence is 21 residues long. The ends were cut back, 5 bases at V and 4 bases at J, with 37 bases in the middle. The germline gives CDR1 DFQATT, CDR2 SNEGSKA (reference sequence). CDR3 region: CSAPQSPGFGLMLSRADTQYF. CDR3 nucleotides: TGCAGTGCTCCACAATCGCCGGGCTTCGGACTAATGTTATCAAGGGCAGATACGCAGTATTTT.

The V call is TRBV6-2 or TRBV6-3, the J call TRBJ2-2, with unresolved D. Looked up from germline, CDR1 is MNHEY and CDR2 is SVGEGT. The length of the CDR3 is 16 residues. V was pared by 2 bases and J by 4 bases, with 14 bases between. For the CDR3, the DNA is TGTGCCAGCAGTTACGGTGTTGACACCTTCACCGGGGAGCTGTTTTTT. It translates to CASSYGVDTFTGELFF.

The gene calls are TRBV6-5 and TRBJ1-6; 7 bases map to TRBD1. After removal of 4 bases from V and 4 bases from J, the junction contained 4 bases not matched to a gene. Germline V CDR1 and CDR2: MNHEY, SVGAGI. This CDR3 has 15 residues. CDR3 nucleotide sequence: TGTGCCAGCAGTTCCACGGGACAGTATAATTCACCCCTCCACTTT. Its protein product is CASSSTGQYNSPLHF.

This clonotype has a handful of counts. The chain is built from TRBV20-1 and TRBJ1-5, with D hard to call. The V end was cut by 1 base, the J end by 0 bases, with 10 bases between. The germline V gene has CDR1 DFQATT and CDR2 SNEGSKA (reference sequence). This CDR3 is built from 15 residues. The CDR3 nucleotides are TGCAGTGCTAGAGTCACCGGACTTAGCAATCAGCCCCAGCATTTT. Translation gives CSARVTGLSNQPQHF.

This clonotype was picked up one time. The CDR3, as DNA: TGTGCCAGCAGCCCCGGACAGAACACTGAAGCTTTCTTT. Protein product: CASSPGQNTEAFF. This chain uses TRBV7-3 with TRBJ1-1, with a weak D call TRBD1 (5 bases). This CDR3 is built from 13 residues. The V end was cut by 5 bases, the J end by 1 base, with 8 bases between. CDR1 SGHTA and CDR2 FQGTGA come from the germline V gene.

The chain carries TRBV6-5 and TRBJ2-2, with 7 bases aligning to TRBD2. The CDR3 has 14 residues. V lost 0 bases, J lost 6 bases, and 1 base stayed unmatched. Germline CDR1 MNHEY, CDR2 SVGAGI. CDR3 sequence (DNA): TGTGCCAGCAGTTACTCGACTAGCCCCGGGGAGCTGTTTTTT. Residues: CASSYSTSPGELFF.

The V and J genes are TRBV28 and TRBJ2-2; tentative D call: TRBD1 (5 bases). The CDR3 totals 13 residues. V was clipped by 6 bases and J by 7 bases, with 12 bases between them. From germline, CDR1 is MDHEN and CDR2 SYDVKM. DNA for the CDR3: TGTGCCAGCAGCCAACCAAGGGGCGGGGAGCTGTTTTTT. Its translation is CASSQPRGGELFF.

The gene calls are TRBV6-1 and TRBJ1-5; TRBD1 matches 8 bases. The CDR3 spans 15 residues. Per germline, CDR1 MNHNS and CDR2 SASEGT. Trimming cost V 1 base and J 3 bases; bases outside gene matches: 2. The DNA for the CDR3 is TGTGCCAGCAGTGAAGGGGACAGGCACAATCAGCCCCAGCATTTT. The encoded protein is CASSEGDRHNQPQHF.

V is TRBV19 and J is TRBJ1-6; TRBD1 might be the D (5 bases). The ends were cut back, 5 bases at V and 3 bases at J, with 14 bases in the middle. CDR1 and CDR2 from the germline V gene are LNHDA and SQIVND (reference sequence). This CDR3 has 16 residues. Written as DNA, the CDR3 is TGTGCCAGTAGTTCCCGCGGGACTAACTATAATTCACCCCTCCACTTT. Its translation: CASSSRGTNYNSPLHF.

The V call is TRBV5-1, the J call TRBJ2-7, with D hard to call. The CDR3 extends over 14 amino acids. Germline values: CDR1 SGHRS, CDR2 YFSETQ. V dropped 0 bases and J dropped 7 bases, with 14 bases sitting between them. The DNA for the CDR3 is TGCGCCAGCAGCTTGGAGGGTAGGGTAGAAGAGCAGTACTTC. Its protein product is CASSLEGRVEEQYF.